This T cell receptor beta chain derives from a study of shared clonotypes between healthy human individuals. Study as a whole: CD4 naive and memory got three plates each, CD8 naive two, CD8 memory one. Notes on the study in general: In having few donors, the study represented limited genetic and exposure-history diversity.

As for this clone: Its antigen is still unknown.

Generated by immunoSEQ multiplex PCR, the TCRdb table keeps only in-frame clones and is missing some. Of around 1.9 million clones listed, around 93% are singletons. CD45RO-negative cells were positively selected for CCR7, leaving out terminally differentiated effector memory CD45RA+ cells. Each of the donors was a healthy adult who was HIV-negative and had not had a recent acute infection or vaccination. The length of the CDR3 is 16 residues. The V segment lost 5 bases and the J segment 0 bases; nucleotides outside the gene matches: 7. The germline CDR1 and CDR2 sequences are SGHAT and FQNNGV. The sequence was collected from a man aged 18-30 years in good health. Some clones in this sample may be carry-over from other donors' samples. The chain uses TRBV11-2 and TRBJ2-1, with 7 positions matching TRBD2. The sequenced sample consisted of naive CD8+ T cells from PBMCs. CDR3 bases: TGTGCCAGCAGCATCAGACTAGCCGGCTCCTACAATGAGCAGTTCTTC. Protein product: CASSIRLAGSYNEQFF.